This paragraph covers one T cell receptor (beta chain) sequence. V was cut by 6 bases and J by 3 bases, with 2 bases left in between. CDR3 length: 11 amino acids. Germline V CDR1 and CDR2: SNHLY, FYNNEI. The isolated RNA, all of it, was reverse transcribed, so expressed TCRB transcripts were what got sequenced. TCRdb's table, derived via immunoSEQ multiplex PCR, lists solely in-frame clones and lacks some. The table records 220,000 or so clones, 68% of them present only once. The sample is drawn from a study of beta chain features in type 1 diabetes. This chain connects TRBV2 to TRBJ2-2; D remains unclear. The sample consisted of naive CD4+ T cells from blood. The origin of this receptor is a man aged 25 to 45 in good health. The CDR3 region has the DNA TGTGCCAGCAGGGACACCGGGGAGCTGTTTTTT. It specifies CASRDTGELFF.